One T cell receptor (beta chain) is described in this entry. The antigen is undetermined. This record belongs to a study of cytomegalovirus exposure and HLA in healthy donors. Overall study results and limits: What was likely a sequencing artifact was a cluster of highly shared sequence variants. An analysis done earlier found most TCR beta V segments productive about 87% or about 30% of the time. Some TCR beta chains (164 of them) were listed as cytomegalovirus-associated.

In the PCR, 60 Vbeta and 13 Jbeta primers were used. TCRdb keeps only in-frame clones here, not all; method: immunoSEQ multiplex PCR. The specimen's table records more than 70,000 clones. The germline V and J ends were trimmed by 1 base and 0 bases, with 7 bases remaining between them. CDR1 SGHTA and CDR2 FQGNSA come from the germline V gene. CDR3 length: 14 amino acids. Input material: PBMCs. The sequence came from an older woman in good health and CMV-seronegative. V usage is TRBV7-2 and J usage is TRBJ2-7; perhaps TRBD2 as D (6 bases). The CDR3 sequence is CASSLGGLSYEQYF. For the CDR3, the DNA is TGTGCCAGCAGCTTAGGGGGACTCTCCTACGAGCAGTACTTC. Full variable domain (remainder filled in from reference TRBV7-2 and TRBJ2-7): GAGVSQSPSNKVTEKGKDVELRCDPISGHTALYWYRQSLGQGLEFLIYFQGNSAPDKSGLPSDRFSAERTGGSVSTLTIQRTQQEDSAVYLCASSLGGLSYEQYFGPGTRLTVT.